This T cell receptor beta chain stems from a study of blood T cell repertoires in COVID-19. Study-level background: Sites in the United States, Italy and Spain provided acute and convalescent COVID-19 samples.

The data were produced by immunoSEQ multiplex PCR, yet TCRdb's version contains in-frame clones alone and is incomplete. Of under 150,000 clones in the sample, approximately 91% were seen once. Trimming took 3 bases from V and 8 from J, leaving 8 bases between them. In germline, CDR1 is KGHSH, CDR2 LQKENI. The CDR3 consists of 12 residues. The J gene is TRBJ2-1, the V gene TRBV18, with D possibly TRBD1 on 5 matching bases. The sequence was obtained from a human donor in a cohort sampled during active COVID-19. Sequencing was carried out using peripheral blood. This CDR3 is CASSPARDEQFF. The CDR3 bases are TGTGCCAGCTCACCTGCCAGGGATGAGCAGTTCTTC.